This TCR beta chain comes out of a study of cytomegalovirus exposure and HLA in healthy donors. General study findings and limits: Diagnosis of cytomegalovirus status made by the classifier reportedly showed high specificity and sensitivity.

The CDR3 is 12 amino acids. Trimming took off 4 bases at V and 5 bases at J, with 10 bases between the two ends. Germline V lookup: CDR1 SQVTM, CDR2 ANQGSEA. A multiplex PCR was run with 60 Vbeta primers and 13 Jbeta primers. Profiled with immunoSEQ multiplex PCR; TCRdb holds only in-frame clones, not every one. The sample records some 200,000 clones, 75% to 85% being singletons. As concerns this clone: Its antigen is not known.

The receptor's source is a boy younger than 18 in good health and CMV-seronegative. The sample comprised PBMCs. The V call is TRBV29-1, the J call TRBJ2-3; D is uncertain. CDR3 loop: CSVGLLQDTQYF. CDR3 nucleotide sequence: TGCAGCGTTGGACTCCTGCAAGATACGCAGTATTTT.